Presented here are 9 T cell receptor beta chains from one specimen sequenced in a study of PD-1 blockade in classical Hodgkin lymphoma. Method: immunoSEQ multiplex PCR; TCRdb's copy keeps in-frame clones and lacks some. This table has under 20,000 clones, approximately 90% appearing once. Indicated time point: newly diagnosed, previously untreated cHL patient sample. It was by magnetic negative selection that CD4+ T cells were purified from thawed PBMCs. What was sequenced was CD4+ T cells from blood. Receptors were obtained from a human donor with classical Hodgkin lymphoma.

This clone was picked up one time. The rearrangement links TRBV5-4 to TRBJ2-2; no firm D call. This CDR3 contains 12 residues. Trimming left V 2 bases short and J 4 bases short, with 3 bases between. The germline CDR1 and CDR2 sequences are SGHNT and YYREEE (reference sequence). The CDR3 protein is CASSLPTGELFF. CDR3 sequence (DNA): TGTGCCAGCAGCTTACCCACCGGGGAGCTGTTTTTT.

The chain links TRBV7-3 to TRBJ1-1; 7 bases are shared with TRBD1. V gave up 4 bases and J gave up 1 base; unmatched junction bases: 6. CDR3 length equals 15 residues. Germline lookup yields CDR1 SGHTA and CDR2 FQGTGA. CDR3 region: CASSSGGQRNTEAFF. For the CDR3, the DNA is TGTGCCAGCAGCTCTGGGGGACAGAGGAACACTGAAGCTTTCTTT.

The V gene is TRBV18, the J gene TRBJ2-3; 12 bases agree with TRBD2. The CDR3 length is 19 residues. The V and J ends lost 0 bases and 5 bases, in that order; junction bases with no gene match: 12. Germline lookup yields CDR1 KGHSH and CDR2 LQKENI. CDR3 in amino acids: CASSPPILLAGGFVDTQYF. CDR3 DNA: TGTGCCAGCTCACCACCGATCTTACTAGCGGGAGGATTTGTAGATACGCAGTATTTT.

The chain combines TRBV5-5 with TRBJ1-2, with 7 bases that match TRBD1. V lost 4 bases and J lost 0; bases outside the gene matches: 3. The length of the CDR3 is 14 residues. Per the germline V gene, CDR1 is SGHKS and CDR2 is YYEKEE (reference sequence). CDR3 loop: CASSQGVANYGYTF. The CDR3 nucleotides are TGTGCCAGCAGCCAGGGGGTGGCTAACTATGGCTACACCTTC. Complete variable domain (other parts from reference TRBV5-5 and TRBJ1-2): DAGVTQSPTHLIKTRGQQVTLRCSPISGHKSVSWYQQVLGQGPQFIFQYYEKEERGRGNFPDRFSARQFPNYSSELNVNALLLGDSALYLCASSQGVANYGYTFGSGTRLTVV.

The rearrangement uses TRBV11-3 and TRBJ2-2, with D possibly TRBD1 on 5 matching bases. The CDR3 extends over 15 amino acids. Trimming removed 0 bases from V and 5 bases from J, with 10 bases in between. Germline V CDR1 and CDR2: SGHNT, YENEEA. The CDR3 sequence is CASSLDGAETGELFF. CDR3 in DNA: TGTGCCAGCAGCTTAGATGGGGCAGAGACCGGGGAGCTGTTTTTT.

The chain links TRBV10-1 to TRBJ2-1, with D unresolved. CDR3 length: 15 residues. Germline lookup yields CDR1 WNHNN and CDR2 SYGVQD (reference sequence). V was trimmed by 4 bases and J by 2 bases, leaving 12 bases between them. The CDR3 DNA sequence: TGCGCCAGCAGTGCCCGACCGCCCGCCTACAATGAGCAGTTCTTC. Translated, it gives CASSARPPAYNEQFF.

This clone has just one count. The rearrangement joins TRBV11-2 to TRBJ1-3; D is uncertain. Germline CDR1 is SGHAT and CDR2 is FQNNGV. Between the trimmed V and J ends, which lost 2 bases and 2 bases, there was a span of 7 bases. CDR3 length: 14 amino acids. For the CDR3, the DNA is TGTGCCAGCAGCTTACTCTCCGCTGGAAACACCATATATTTT. It translates to CASSLLSAGNTIYF.

V usage is TRBV27 and J usage is TRBJ1-3, with a tentative D call TRBD1 (5 bases). Germline values: CDR1 MNHEY, CDR2 SMNVEV (reference sequence). The CDR3 length is 15 residues. Trimming took off 2 bases at V and 6 bases at J, with 14 bases between the two ends. This chain's CDR3 is CASSLRLGALNTIYF. The CDR3 DNA reads as TGTGCCAGCAGTTTAAGACTTGGGGCGTTAAACACCATATATTTT.

The rearrangement links TRBV12-1 to TRBJ2-3; the tabulated D call, TRBD2, remains unverified against the DNA. TRBV12-1 is described as a pseudogene. This CDR3 comprises 18 residues. CDR3 sequence (DNA): TGTGCCAGCAGCTTTCCCCTTCGGACTAGCGGGATCACAGATACGCAGTATTTT. It encodes CASSFPLRTSGITDTQYF.